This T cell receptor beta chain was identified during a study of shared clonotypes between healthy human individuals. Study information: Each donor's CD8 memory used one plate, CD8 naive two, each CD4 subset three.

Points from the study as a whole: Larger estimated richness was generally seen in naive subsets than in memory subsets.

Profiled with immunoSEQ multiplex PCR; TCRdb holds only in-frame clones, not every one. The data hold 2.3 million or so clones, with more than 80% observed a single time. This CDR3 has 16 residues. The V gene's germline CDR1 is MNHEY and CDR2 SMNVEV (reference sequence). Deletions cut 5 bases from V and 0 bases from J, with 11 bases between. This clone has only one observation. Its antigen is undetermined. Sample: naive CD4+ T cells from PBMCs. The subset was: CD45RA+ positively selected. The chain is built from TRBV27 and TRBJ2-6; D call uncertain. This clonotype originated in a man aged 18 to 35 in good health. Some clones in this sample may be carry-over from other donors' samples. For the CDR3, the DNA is TGTGCCAGCAGTCCTGGACGGTACTCTGGGGCCAACGTCCTGACTTTC. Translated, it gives CASSPGRYSGANVLTF.